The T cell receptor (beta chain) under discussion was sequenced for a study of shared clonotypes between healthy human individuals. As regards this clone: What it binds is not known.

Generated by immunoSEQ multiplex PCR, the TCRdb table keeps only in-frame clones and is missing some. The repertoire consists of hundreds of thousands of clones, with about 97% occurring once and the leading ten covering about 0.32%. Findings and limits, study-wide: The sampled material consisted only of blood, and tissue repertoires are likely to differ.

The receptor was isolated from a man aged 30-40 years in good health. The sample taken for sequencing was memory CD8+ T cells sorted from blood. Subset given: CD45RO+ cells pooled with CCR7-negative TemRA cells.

The DNA for the CDR3 is TGTGCCAGCAGTGACCCCTGGTCAGGAGCGGGAGCCCAAGAGACCCAGTACTTC. This encodes CASSDPWSGAGAQETQYF. The chain carries TRBV25-1 and TRBJ2-5; 8 bases fit TRBD2. The trim removed 3 bases at V and 1 base at J, leaving 13 bases unmatched. CDR3 length: 18 amino acids. The germline V gene encodes CDR1 MGHDK and CDR2 SYGVNS. Combining the CDR3 with reference TRBV25-1 and TRBJ2-5 gives the whole variable domain EADIYQTPRYLVIGTGKKITLECSQTMGHDKMYWYQQDPGMELHLIHYSYGVNSTEKGDLSSESTVSRIRTEHFPLTLESARPSHTSQYLCASSDPWSGAGAQETQYFGPGTRLLVL.